These T cell receptor beta chains were read from a single sample in a study of a mutant IDH1 vaccine in newly diagnosed glioma. Clones were read by immunoSEQ multiplex PCR, and TCRdb kept only the in-frame ones, dropping some. The table lists approximately 92,000 clones, around four fifths of them singletons. The sample consisted of PBMCs, taken from a glioma patient treated with radiotherapy, temozolomide or both. Source of these receptors: a woman aged 45-60 years with glioma. Each CDR3 is given with its conserved first and last residue. The D gene is left open where the match is weak. Only part of the rows carry a size: once, few, many, or a class if the clone is expanded.

TRBV14	.	TRBJ2-1	TRBD2	TGTGCCAGCAGCCCCGGGACTAGCGGGGGCTCCAGCTCCTACAATGAGCAGTTCTTC	CASSPGTSGGSSSYNEQFF
TRBV10-3	.	TRBJ1-2	TRBD1	TGTGCCATCGGACAGGGATTGGGCCTCTATGGCTACACCTTC	CAIGQGLGLYGYTF
TRBV4-1	.	TRBJ2-5	TRBD1	TGCGCCAGCAGCCACCTAACAGGGGGCGTAGAGACCCAGTACTTC	CASSHLTGGVETQYF
TRBV5-1	.	TRBJ1-1	.	TGCGCCAGCGGATACGACAGGAACACTGAAGCTTTCTTT	CASGYDRNTEAFF
TRBV19	.	TRBJ1-6	.	TGTGCCAGTAGTATGGACAGTTGGTCACCCCTCCACTTT	CASSMDSWSPLHF
TRBV29-1	.	TRBJ2-7	TRBD1	TGCAGCGCCTGGGGGTCGATGGAGACAGGGTCCTACGAGCAGTACTTC	CSAWGSMETGSYEQYF
TRBV7-9	.	TRBJ1-3	.	TGTGCCAGCAGCCCCGGGAGTTCTGGAAACACCATATATTTT	CASSPGSSGNTIYF
TRBV5-3	.	TRBJ1-4	TRBD1	TGTGCCAGAAGGTTTAAGGACAGGGTGGTTGAAAAACTGTTTTTT	CARRFKDRVVEKLFF
TRBV5-1	medium-sized	TRBJ2-2	.	TGCGCCAGCAGCTACCGACAGGACGGGACCGGGGAGCTGTTTTTT	CASSYRQDGTGELFF
TRBV7-2	.	TRBJ2-7	TRBD1	TGTGCCAGCAGCGTCGCCGGGACAGGGGTCTACGAGCAGTACTTC	CASSVAGTGVYEQYF
TRBV6-6	.	TRBJ1-2	.	TGTGCCAGCACGGCGAACTATGGCTACACCTTC	CASTANYGYTF
TRBV5-4	.	TRBJ2-1	.	TGTGCCAGCAGCTCGACGGCTACGCGCTACAATGAGCAGTTCTTC	CASSSTATRYNEQFF
TRBV18	few	TRBJ2-1	TRBD1	TGTGCCAGCTCACCATTCGCAGGGGGCTTATCCTACAATGAGCAGTTCTTC	CASSPFAGGLSYNEQFF
TRBV5-1	.	TRBJ1-6	.	TGCGCCAGCAGCTACTTACAGGGCTCCTATAATTCACCCCTCCACTTT	CASSYLQGSYNSPLHF
TRBV9	medium-sized	TRBJ1-1	.	TGTGCCAGCAGAGGGCCAGCGGCTACGGACACTGAAGCTTTCTTT	CASRGPAATDTEAFF
TRBV9	.	TRBJ1-6	.	TGTGCCAGCAGCCCCGACACAAGAAATTCACCCCTCCACTTT	CASSPDTRNSPLHF
TRBV19	few	TRBJ1-5	.	TGTGCCAGTAGTGTCAACCTGGGGTGGGACAATCAGCCCCAGCATTTT	CASSVNLGWDNQPQHF
TRBV9	.	TRBJ2-5	TRBD2	TGTGCCAGCAGCCCACTCGGGACTAGCGGGGGAGAGACCCAGTACTTC	CASSPLGTSGGETQYF
TRBV6-1	.	TRBJ1-2	.	TGTGCCAGCTCCCTCGTAGGGGGTGGCTACACCTTC	CASSLVGGGYTF
TRBV5-4	.	TRBJ1-3	.	TGTGCCAGCAGCTTGGGATCCGGAAACACCATATATTTT	CASSLGSGNTIYF
TRBV18	.	TRBJ1-1	.	TGTGCCAGCTCACCCAGGACGGAGAACACTGAAGCTTTCTTT	CASSPRTENTEAFF
TRBV7-9	.	TRBJ2-1	.	TGTGCCAGCAGCTTAGGGGGGGCCTCCTACAATGAGCAGTTCTTC	CASSLGGASYNEQFF
TRBV7-2	.	TRBJ2-5	.	TGTGCCAGCAGCTTAGCGCTGTGGGGGGCGCGGGGGGAGACCCAGTACTTC	CASSLALWGARGETQYF
TRBV27	.	TRBJ2-7	TRBD1	TGTGCCAGCAGGCGGACTGGGACAGGACCCCTCTACGAGCAGTACTTC	CASRRTGTGPLYEQYF
TRBV6-6	.	TRBJ2-5	.	TGTGCCAGCAGTTACTCCGGGGAAAAGACCCAGTACTTC	CASSYSGEKTQYF
TRBV7-2	.	TRBJ2-3	.	TGTGCCAGCAGCTCATCCACAGATACGCAGTATTTT	CASSSSTDTQYF
TRBV5-1	.	TRBJ2-2	.	TGCGCCAGCAGCTTGGGAGGACTTACCACCGGGGAGCTGTTTTTT	CASSLGGLTTGELFF
TRBV5-5	.	TRBJ2-5	.	TGTGCCAGCAGCTTGGCAGGGGACGAGACCCAGTACTTC	CASSLAGDETQYF
TRBV9	.	TRBJ1-6	.	TGTGCCAGCAGCGTACGGGACGCTAATTCACCCCTCCACTTT	CASSVRDANSPLHF
TRBV4-1	.	TRBJ2-3	.	TGCGCCAGCAGCCACGAAGGGCGGCGCAGGGGAGATACGCAGTATTTT	CASSHEGRRRGDTQYF
TRBV9	.	TRBJ2-7	.	TGTGCCAGCAGCGCATCCTCCCCGAGCTACGAGCAGTACTTC	CASSASSPSYEQYF
TRBV9	once	TRBJ1-4	.	TGTGCCAGCAGTCGCTCAAGGGAGAATGAAAAACTGTTTTTT	CASSRSRENEKLFF
TRBV5-6	once	TRBJ1-4	TRBD1	TGTGCCAGCAGCTTGGCTCGGGACAGGGGGTTCACTAATGAAAAACTGTTTTTT	CASSLARDRGFTNEKLFF
TRBV7-9	.	TRBJ1-4	.	TGTGCCAGCAGCTTAGCCGGGAAACGAGGAGAAAAACTGTTTTTT	CASSLAGKRGEKLFF
TRBV6-1	.	TRBJ1-4	TRBD1	TGTGCCAGCAGTCCTCAGGGGGGGGCGGTTGAAAAACTGTTTTTT	CASSPQGGAVEKLFF
TRBV15	.	TRBJ2-5	.	TGTGCCACCAGCACCCGGACCCTACAAGAGACCCAGTACTTC	CATSTRTLQETQYF
TRBV5-1	.	TRBJ2-1	.	TGCGCCAGCAGCTTGGAGGTGTTAAATGAGCAGTTCTTC	CASSLEVLNEQFF
TRBV2	few	TRBJ1-4	.	TGTGCCAGCAGTGGGGAGGAAAAACTGTTTTTT	CASSGEEKLFF
TRBV11-3	.	TRBJ2-3	.	TGTGCCAGCAGCCTAGGCAGGGGGGCAGATACGCAGTATTTT	CASSLGRGADTQYF
TRBV7-2	.	TRBJ1-5	.	TGTGCCAGCAGCTTAGACCGGTTAAGCAATCAGCCCCAGCATTTT	CASSLDRLSNQPQHF
TRBV5-1	.	TRBJ2-1	.	TGCGCCAGCAGCTTTAGAAAGGATGAGCAGTTCTTC	CASSFRKDEQFF
TRBV4-1	.	TRBJ2-1	TRBD2	TGCGCCAGCAGCCAACTAGTAACTAGCGGGGGCTACAATGAGCAGTTCTTC	CASSQLVTSGGYNEQFF
TRBV2	once	TRBJ1-5	TRBD1	TGTGCCAGCAGTGAAGAGGACAGGGGTCAGCCCCAGCATTTT	CASSEEDRGQPQHF
TRBV10-3	.	TRBJ2-6	.	TGTGCCATCAGTGAGTCGTCTGGGGCCAACGTCCTGACTTTC	CAISESSGANVLTF
TRBV4-1	.	TRBJ1-1	.	TGCGCCAGCAGCCTTATCGGGAACACTGAAGCTTTCTTT	CASSLIGNTEAFF
TRBV5-6	.	TRBJ2-3	TRBD2	TGTGCCAGCAGCTTGGCTAGCGGGGGGCCTCACACAGATACGCAGTATTTT	CASSLASGGPHTDTQYF
TRBV11-3	.	TRBJ2-2	.	TGTGCCAGCAGCTTAGTTTTAGTTGACACCGGGGAGCTGTTTTTT	CASSLVLVDTGELFF
TRBV6-5	.	TRBJ2-1	TRBD2	TGTGCCAGCACTCTAGCGGGGGGAAATGAGCAGTTCTTC	CASTLAGGNEQFF
TRBV25-1	once	TRBJ1-6	.	TGTGCCAGCAGTGGACAGCCGAATTCACCCCTCCACTTT	CASSGQPNSPLHF